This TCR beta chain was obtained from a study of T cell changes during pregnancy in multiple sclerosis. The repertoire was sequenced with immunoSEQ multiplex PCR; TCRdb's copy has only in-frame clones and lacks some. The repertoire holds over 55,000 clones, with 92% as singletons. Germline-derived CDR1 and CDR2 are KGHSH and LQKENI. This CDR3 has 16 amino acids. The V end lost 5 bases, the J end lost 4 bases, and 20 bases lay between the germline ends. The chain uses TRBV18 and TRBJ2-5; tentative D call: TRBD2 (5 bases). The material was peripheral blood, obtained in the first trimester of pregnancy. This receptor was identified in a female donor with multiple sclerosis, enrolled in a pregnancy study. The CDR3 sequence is CASSTRTGLLGETQYF. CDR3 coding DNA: TGTGCCAGCTCAACTCGGACCGGACTGTTGGGAGAGACCCAGTACTTC. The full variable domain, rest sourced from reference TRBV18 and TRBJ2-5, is NAGVMQNPRHLVRRRGQEARLRCSPMKGHSHVYWYRQLPEEGLKFMVYLQKENIIDESGMPKERFSAEFPKEGPSILRIQQVVRGDSAAYFCASSTRTGLLGETQYFGPGTRLLVL.